These 19 T cell receptor beta chains share one sample of origin, sequenced in a study of blood T cell repertoires in COVID-19. The assay was immunoSEQ multiplex PCR, and TCRdb's table has in-frame clones only and misses some. Among 90,000 to 120,000 clones, around 90% were seen once, and the ten largest hold 4.5% to 5%. The sample consisted of peripheral blood. These receptors came from a man aged 35 to 55 with active or convalescent COVID-19.

The rearrangement links TRBV6-5 to TRBJ2-3; tentative D call: TRBD2 (6 bases). V lost 8 bases, J lost 7 bases, and 10 bases lay in between. The CDR3 is made up of 11 amino acids. Germline V CDR1 and CDR2: MNHEY, SVGAGI. The CDR3 here is CASLRGYTQYF. CDR3 nucleotides: TGTGCCAGCCTCCGGGGGTATACGCAGTATTTT.

With respect to this clone: The junction departs from germline at one end; a sequencing error may be responsible. This rearrangement joins TRBV6-4 to TRBJ1-1, with D possibly TRBD1 on 5 matching bases. Germline CDR1 is MRHNA and CDR2 is SNTAGT. The CDR3 totals 14 residues. CDR3 loop: CASKRDPQRPQINF. CDR3 bases: TGTGCCAGCAAGCGGGACCCCCAAAGGCCACAAATCAACTTT.

This chain uses TRBV6-5 with TRBJ1-3; a weak D match, TRBD1 (6 bases). Per the germline V gene, CDR1 is MNHEY and CDR2 is SVGAGI. The CDR3 sequence is 15 residues long. The V gene lost 6 bases and the J gene lost 7 bases, with 19 bases spanning the gap. The CDR3 protein is CASRPGGILGNTIYF. CDR3 DNA: TGTGCCAGCAGACCGGGGGGCATTCTGGGGAACACCATATATTTT.

The J gene is TRBJ1-2, the V gene TRBV7-9; D is possibly TRBD1 (5 bases). The CDR3 spans 16 residues. Germline CDR1 is SEHNR and CDR2 is FQNEAQ (reference sequence). V lost 4 bases and J 4 bases, leaving 19 bases between the germline ends. This CDR3 is CASSSRDSALSYGYTF. CDR3 nucleotide sequence: TGTGCCAGCAGCTCTCGGGACTCTGCCCTTAGCTATGGCTACACCTTC.

The chain combines TRBV11-2 with TRBJ2-2; D possibly corresponds to TRBD2 (5 bases). Trimming removed 4 bases from V and 5 bases from J, with 14 bases in between. CDR3 length: 15 amino acids. Germline assignment: CDR1 SGHAT and CDR2 FQNNGV. DNA for the CDR3: TGTGCCAGCAGCTGGTCGGGAACGGGGACCGGGGAGCTGTTTTTT. It yields the protein CASSWSGTGTGELFF. The full variable domain, completed using reference TRBV11-2 and TRBJ2-2, is EAGVAQSPRYKIIEKRQSVAFWCNPISGHATLYWYQQILGQGPKLLIQFQNNGVVDDSQLPKDRFSAERLKGVDSTLKIQPAKLEDSAVYLCASSWSGTGTGELFFGEGSRLTVL.

This sequence joins TRBV2 and TRBJ2-7; 13 bases line up with TRBD2. Per germline, CDR1 SNHLY and CDR2 FYNNEI. J was trimmed by 3 bases and V by 7 bases; bases with no gene match: 6. This CDR3 is 15 amino acids long. In DNA form, the CDR3 reads TGTGCCAGCATTAGGACTAGCGGGGGACTCTACGAGCAGTACTTC. This codes for CASIRTSGGLYEQYF.

The rearrangement uses TRBV7-2 and TRBJ1-5, with TRBD1 matching over 8 bases. This CDR3 comprises 19 residues. Trimming cost V 5 bases and J 0 bases; bases outside gene matches: 15. Germline V gene sequence: CDR1 SGHTA, CDR2 FQGNSA. The CDR3 region is CASSRLPPGQEYSNQPQHF. DNA for the CDR3: TGTGCCAGCAGCCGCTTGCCCCCGGGACAGGAGTATAGCAATCAGCCCCAGCATTTT. Combining the CDR3 with reference TRBV7-2 and TRBJ1-5 gives the whole variable domain GAGVSQSPSNKVTEKGKDVELRCDPISGHTALYWYRQSLGQGLEFLIYFQGNSAPDKSGLPSDRFSAERTGGSVSTLTIQRTQQEDSAVYLCASSRLPPGQEYSNQPQHFGDGTRLSIL.

The V gene is TRBV6-2 or TRBV6-3, the J gene TRBJ1-5; 9 nucleotides align to TRBD1. Germline V gives CDR1 MNHEY, CDR2 SVGEGT. This CDR3 is 14 amino acids long. V lost 5 bases, J lost 9 bases, and 8 bases stayed unmatched. CDR3 in amino acids: CASSPGTGNGPQHF. DNA for the CDR3: TGTGCCAGCAGTCCCGGGACAGGGAATGGGCCCCAGCATTTT.

The V and J genes are TRBV5-4 and TRBJ1-4; 8 bases line up with TRBD1. There are 15 residues in the CDR3. Germline loops: CDR1 SGHNT, CDR2 YYREEE (reference sequence). Germline trimming cut 2 bases from V and 5 bases from J; bases unmatched to any gene: 5. The CDR3 reads CASSLDRTGNEKLFF. In DNA form, the CDR3 reads TGTGCCAGCAGCTTAGACCGGACAGGGAATGAAAAACTGTTTTTT.

This clone has just one count. J is TRBJ1-2 and V is TRBV5-1; 9 bases line up with TRBD1. The J segment lost 7 bases and the V segment lost 4 bases, leaving 8 bases of the junction unmatched. The CDR3 has 14 amino acids. CDR1 and CDR2 (germline): SGHRS, YFSETQ. Here the CDR3 DNA reads TGCGCCAGCAGCCTACAACAGGGGGCCGGTGGCTACACCTTC. Encoded protein: CASSLQQGAGGYTF. Full variable domain (outside the CDR3, taken from reference TRBV5-1 and TRBJ1-2): KAGVTQTPRYLIKTRGQQVTLSCSPISGHRSVSWYQQTPGQGLQFLFEYFSETQRNKGNFPGRFSGRQFSNSRSEMNVSTLELGDSALYLCASSLQQGAGGYTFGSGTRLTVV.

The rearrangement links TRBV5-1 to TRBJ2-5; D is ambiguous. Germline loops: CDR1 SGHRS, CDR2 YFSETQ. This CDR3 contains 12 residues. Trimming cost V 4 bases and J 2 bases, with 6 bases left between them. In DNA form, the CDR3 reads TGCGCCAGCAGCATCGGGCAAGAGACCCAGTACTTC. Its protein product is CASSIGQETQYF.

The J gene is TRBJ1-2, the V gene TRBV5-1, with TRBD1 matching 8 bases. Trimming at V came to 3 bases and at J to 5 bases, leaving 6 bases not matched to a gene. Germline CDR1 SGHRS, CDR2 YFSETQ. The CDR3 has 14 residues. The CDR3 DNA is TGCGCCAGCAGCTGGGGACAGGATATATATGGCTACACCTTC. This sequence encodes CASSWGQDIYGYTF.

The chain joins TRBV7-9 to TRBJ2-3, with D unclear. The CDR3 runs to 16 residues. Trimming shortened V by 1 base and J by 0 bases, and 11 bases separated the two germline ends. Germline CDR1 SEHNR, CDR2 FQNEAQ (reference sequence). The CDR3 DNA reads TGTGCCAGCAGCTTAGATACCGAGACTAGCACAGATACGCAGTATTTT. Protein sequence: CASSLDTETSTDTQYF. The full variable domain, in which reference TRBV7-9 and TRBJ2-3 provide the parts outside the CDR3, is DTGVSQNPRHKITKRGQNVTFRCDPISEHNRLYWYRQTLGQGPEFLTYFQNEAQLEKSRLLSDRFSAERPKGSFSTLEIQRTEQGDSAMYLCASSLDTETSTDTQYFGPGTRLTVL.

The genes are TRBV6-5 and TRBJ1-3; 10 bases match TRBD1. With 4 bases clipped from V and 5 bases from J, the junction kept 8 bases outside the gene matches. The germline V gene encodes CDR1 MNHEY and CDR2 SVGAGI. This CDR3 has 16 amino acids. CDR3 region: CASSSDTTGGRNTIYF. The CDR3 bases are TGTGCCAGCAGTTCGGATACGACAGGGGGCCGAAACACCATATATTTT.

The chain couples TRBV24-1 to TRBJ2-1; TRBD1 aligns across 8 bases. After removal of 3 bases from V and 4 bases from J, the junction contained 7 bases not matched to a gene. The germline gives CDR1 KGHDR, CDR2 SFDVKD. CDR3 length: 16 residues. As DNA, the CDR3 is TGTGCCACCAGTGATCAGGAAGGACAGGGATACAATGAGCAGTTCTTC. Its translation: CATSDQEGQGYNEQFF.

The chain uses TRBV7-2 and TRBJ2-3; 14 bases are a match to TRBD2. Germline V gene sequence: CDR1 SGHTA, CDR2 FQGNSA. The junction had 4 bases not matched to a gene; V was cut back by 6 bases and J by 5 bases. There are 15 residues in the CDR3. This CDR3 is CASRIGTSGRDTQYF. The CDR3 nucleotides read TGTGCCAGCAGGATAGGGACTAGCGGGAGAGATACGCAGTATTTT.

The J gene is TRBJ1-3, the V gene TRBV7-9, with D tentatively TRBD1 (5 bases). Germline CDR1 and CDR2: SEHNR and FQNEAQ (reference sequence). The V and J ends lost 0 bases and 4 bases respectively, with 16 bases between them. This CDR3 contains 17 residues. CDR3 nucleotide sequence: TGTGCCAGCAGCTTAGCCCTTGGGGGGTCGTACGGAAACACCATATATTTT. Amino acid sequence: CASSLALGGSYGNTIYF.

Turning to this clone: The sample holds other DNA sequences that translate to the same CDR3. This chain joins TRBV6-1 and TRBJ1-5, with unresolved D. Looked up from germline, CDR1 is MNHNS and CDR2 is SASEGT. The CDR3 covers 13 residues. V gave up 3 bases and J gave up 4 bases, with 7 bases separating them. In DNA, the CDR3 is TGTGCCAGCAGTGAGCACGGGAATCAGCCCCAGCATTTT. This codes for CASSEHGNQPQHF.

This clone is a singleton in its sample. The chain combines TRBV10-3 with TRBJ2-5; D is perhaps TRBD2 (6 bases). The CDR3 spans 13 residues. Per the germline V gene, CDR1 is ENHRY and CDR2 is SYGVKD. V was cut by 6 bases and J by 5 bases, with 13 bases left in between. The CDR3 region has the DNA TGTGCCATCAGGGGGGGAGCGCGGGAGACCCAGTACTTC. This sequence encodes CAIRGGARETQYF.